The 27 T cell receptor beta chains below were found in one sample sequenced in a study of blood T cell repertoires in COVID-19. Using immunoSEQ multiplex PCR, the repertoire was profiled, and TCRdb retains in-frame clones only, with some absent. The sample has about 330,000 clones, 80% to 90% seen once. Sequencing was carried out using PBMCs or T cells enriched from blood (not recorded which). These receptors were collected from a man in his thirties or forties who had recovered from COVID-19.

The chain employs TRBV27 and TRBJ2-2; D perhaps matches TRBD1 (6 bases). Trimming cost V 3 bases and J 2 bases, with 13 bases left between them. Germline V gene sequence: CDR1 MNHEY, CDR2 SMNVEV (reference sequence). The CDR3 length is 16 residues. In nucleotides, the CDR3 is TGTGCCAGCAGTTTCCACACAGGGAGTAACACCGGGGAGCTGTTTTTT. This codes for CASSFHTGSNTGELFF.

The sample holds a few counts of this clone. J is TRBJ1-4 and V is TRBV11-1; TRBD1 might be the D (6 bases). The CDR3 extends over 13 amino acids. In germline, CDR1 is SGHAT, CDR2 FQDESV (reference sequence). V was shortened by 6 bases and J by 4 bases, with 9 bases between the two germline ends. CDR3 nucleotides: TGTGCCAGCAGTGGGACAAGTAATGAAAAACTGTTTTTT. Encoded protein: CASSGTSNEKLFF.

The V call is TRBV7-3, the J call TRBJ2-2, with D perhaps matching TRBD1 (5 bases). Trimming took 6 bases from V and 2 from J, leaving 7 bases between them. Germline V gives CDR1 SGHTA, CDR2 FQGTGA. The CDR3 covers 13 residues. DNA of the CDR3: TGTGCCAGCAGGACAGATAACACCGGGGAGCTGTTTTTT. This gives the protein CASRTDNTGELFF.

This clone was counted a few times. The chain combines TRBV9 with TRBJ2-2, with 7 bases that match TRBD2. The CDR3 is made up of 15 amino acids. Germline V gives CDR1 SGDLS, CDR2 YYNGEE. V lost 2 bases, J lost 4 bases, and 5 bases stayed unmatched. CDR3 DNA: TGTGCCAGCAGCGTGGGGGAGGGTACCACCGGGGAGCTGTTTTTT. This gives the protein CASSVGEGTTGELFF.

This chain joins TRBV28 and TRBJ2-4; D gene unclear. CDR3 size: 15 residues. The germline V gene has CDR1 MDHEN and CDR2 SYDVKM. Trimming removed 6 bases from V and 11 bases from J, with 23 bases in between. The CDR3 region has the DNA TGTGCCAGCAGACTCCTACACAGTGGGCCGAGTGTTCAGTACTTC. Its translation: CASRLLHSGPSVQYF.

This chain connects TRBV2 to TRBJ1-1, with TRBD1 identical over 7 bases. The V and J ends lost 4 bases and 3 bases, in that order; junction bases with no gene match: 2. The CDR3 has 13 residues. Germline CDR1 reads SNHLY; CDR2 reads FYNNEI. CDR3 loop: CASSGQGDTEAFF. The CDR3 DNA sequence: TGTGCCAGCAGTGGGCAGGGGGACACTGAAGCTTTCTTT.

This chain links TRBV28 with TRBJ1-1; D is unclear. Trimming took 6 bases from V and 0 from J, leaving 14 bases between them. Germline V gives CDR1 MDHEN, CDR2 SYDVKM. This CDR3 has 15 residues. The CDR3 loop reads CASRPRGRVNTEAFF. CDR3 DNA: TGTGCCAGCAGACCCCGGGGTCGGGTGAACACTGAAGCTTTCTTT. Combining the CDR3 with reference TRBV28 and TRBJ1-1 gives the whole variable domain DVKVTQSSRYLVKRTGEKVFLECVQDMDHENMFWYRQDPGLGLRLIYFSYDVKMKEKGDIPEGYSVSREKKERFSLILESASTNQTSMYLCASRPRGRVNTEAFFGQGTRLTVV.

The chain employs TRBV2 and TRBJ1-5; tentative D call: TRBD1 (5 bases). CDR1 and CDR2 from the germline V gene are SNHLY and FYNNEI. The germline V and J ends were trimmed by 8 bases and 2 bases, with 13 bases remaining between them. The CDR3 covers 14 residues. DNA of the CDR3: TGTGCCAGCTCCGGGGGGGTTGGCAATCAGCCCCAGCATTTT. Its translation: CASSGGVGNQPQHF.

The chain is built from TRBV12-3 or TRBV12-4 and TRBJ2-1; TRBD1 is a possible D gene (6 bases). Trimming took 5 bases from V and 15 from J, leaving 17 bases between them. CDR3 length: 12 amino acids. CDR3 DNA sequence: TGTGCCAGCAGTCTTACAGGGTTGATTCCGTTCTTC. Encoded protein: CASSLTGLIPFF.

The rearrangement joins TRBV5-1 to TRBJ2-1; D remains ambiguous. CDR3 size: 13 residues. Germline V gene data show CDR1 as SGHRS and CDR2 as YFSETQ. V was trimmed by 4 bases and J by 8 bases, leaving 13 bases between them. The CDR3 loop is CASSPTPGDEQFF. The CDR3, as DNA: TGCGCCAGCAGCCCGACTCCCGGAGATGAGCAGTTCTTC.

The V and J genes are TRBV11-2 and TRBJ2-5; TRBD2 aligns across 10 bases. The CDR3 is made up of 17 amino acids. With V trimmed by 5 bases and J by 2 bases, 11 bases remained unmatched. CDR1 and CDR2 (germline): SGHAT, FQNNGV. CDR3 DNA sequence: TGTGCCAGCAGCGTCGGCTGGACTAGCGGAGGTCAAGAGACCCAGTACTTC. As protein: CASSVGWTSGGQETQYF.

This CDR3 reads CASSPIPGRRQPQHF. CDR3 nucleotide sequence: TGTGCCAGCAGCCCGATTCCAGGGCGCCGGCAGCCCCAGCATTTT. V gene TRBV11-2 combines with J gene TRBJ1-5, with D possibly matching TRBD1 (5 bases). V lost 5 bases, J lost 7 bases, and 18 bases lay in between. Germline CDR1 reads SGHAT; CDR2 reads FQNNGV. This CDR3 is 15 amino acids long.

This clone has a single count. V usage is TRBV7-9 and J usage is TRBJ2-7, with 9 bases matching TRBD2. The CDR3 spans 12 residues. V gave up 10 bases and J gave up 0 bases; unmatched junction bases: 1. CDR1 is SEHNR and CDR2 is FQNEAQ in the germline V gene (reference sequence). The DNA for the CDR3 is TGTGCCACGGGACTAGCCTCCTACGAGCAGTACTTC. Residues: CATGLASYEQYF. Full variable domain (missing parts from reference TRBV7-9 and TRBJ2-7): DTGVSQNPRHKITKRGQNVTFRCDPISEHNRLYWYRQTLGQGPEFLTYFQNEAQLEKSRLLSDRFSAERPKGSFSTLEIQRTEQGDSAMYLCATGLASYEQYFGPGTRLTVT.

The V and J genes are TRBV19 and TRBJ1-6; D is possibly TRBD1 (5 bases). Germline CDR1 LNHDA, CDR2 SQIVND (reference sequence). The CDR3 runs to 14 residues. The V and J ends lost 3 bases and 10 bases respectively, with 13 bases between them. For the CDR3, the DNA is TGTGCCAGTAGTATCGGGACTTTAGGGTCACCCCTCCACTTT. Translation gives CASSIGTLGSPLHF. Looking up the rest from reference TRBV19 and TRBJ1-6 gives the full variable domain: DGGITQSPKYLFRKEGQNVTLSCEQNLNHDAMYWYRQDPGQGLRLIYYSQIVNDFQKGDIAEGYSVSREKKESFPLTVTSAQKNPTAFYLCASSIGTLGSPLHFGNGTRLTVT.

The gene calls are TRBV10-2 and TRBJ2-5, with 10 bases lining up with TRBD2. This CDR3 spans 15 amino acids. J was trimmed by 1 base and V by 6 bases; bases with no gene match: 5. Germline CDR1 reads WSHSY; CDR2 reads SAAADI. CDR3 in amino acids: CASRVAGGLQETQYF. CDR3 sequence (DNA): TGCGCCAGCAGAGTAGCGGGGGGACTCCAAGAGACCCAGTACTTC.

This sequence joins TRBV10-3 and TRBJ1-1; a possible D gene is TRBD1 (5 bases). V was cut by 2 bases and J by 0 bases, with 22 bases left in between. In germline, CDR1 is ENHRY, CDR2 SYGVKD. The CDR3 runs 19 residues. CDR3: CAISEPLLLKDNLNTEAFF. CDR3 DNA sequence: TGTGCCATCAGTGAGCCGCTCCTTCTAAAGGACAACTTGAACACTGAAGCTTTCTTT.

This chain joins TRBV28 and TRBJ1-1; 9 bases are shared with TRBD1. This CDR3 spans 17 amino acids. Germline trimming cut 5 bases from V and 0 bases from J; bases unmatched to any gene: 10. Germline values: CDR1 MDHEN, CDR2 SYDVKM. CDR3 loop: CASSPPYRGRVNTEAFF. Written as DNA, the CDR3 is TGTGCCAGCAGTCCGCCTTACAGGGGGCGGGTGAACACTGAAGCTTTCTTT.

The genes are TRBV9 and TRBJ1-1; the D is unclear. Germline V gene lookup returns CDR1 SGDLS and CDR2 YYNGEE. The length of the CDR3 is 14 residues. Trimming removed 4 bases from V and 1 base from J, with 11 bases in between. As DNA, the CDR3 is TGTGCCAGCAGCAAGCGGACGGGGAACACTGAAGCTTTCTTT. Translated: CASSKRTGNTEAFF.

The chain has TRBV18 and TRBJ1-3; TRBD1 agrees at 7 bases. The germline V gene has CDR1 KGHSH and CDR2 LQKENI. CDR3 length: 18 residues. V was pared by 4 bases and J by 2 bases, with 14 bases of the junction left unmatched. CDR3 sequence (DNA): TGTGCCAGCTCACAAGGACAGGCAACCGCTCCAGCTGGAAACACCATATATTTT. The encoded protein is CASSQGQATAPAGNTIYF.

The chain links TRBV10-3 to TRBJ2-7; 7 bases line up with TRBD1. Germline assignment: CDR1 ENHRY and CDR2 SYGVKD. Germline trimming cut 7 bases from V and 3 bases from J; bases unmatched to any gene: 21. The CDR3 runs to 18 residues. The CDR3 is CAITEGTGDATKSYEQYF. CDR3 nucleotide sequence: TGTGCCATCACCGAGGGTACAGGGGACGCTACGAAAAGCTACGAGCAGTACTTC.

The genes are TRBV5-5 and TRBJ1-2; 7 nucleotides agree with TRBD1. V lost 2 bases, J lost 2 bases, and 12 bases stayed unmatched. The CDR3 has 17 amino acids. The germline V gene encodes CDR1 SGHKS and CDR2 YYEKEE (reference sequence). Here the CDR3 DNA reads TGTGCCAGCAGCTTTGGGACAGTTGGTGACAGAAACTATGGCTACACCTTC. This sequence encodes CASSFGTVGDRNYGYTF.

V is TRBV4-1 and J is TRBJ1-1; TRBD1 aligns across 8 bases. This CDR3 has 16 residues. V trimming: 3 bases; J trimming: 10 bases; junction bases outside the gene matches: 16. Germline CDR1 reads MGHRA; CDR2 reads YSYEKL. The CDR3 loop is CASSQSAGGKTLPAFF. CDR3 DNA: TGCGCCAGCAGCCAGTCCGCAGGGGGCAAAACCCTTCCAGCTTTCTTT.

CDR3 region: CASSTPTGVAQPQHF. CDR3 sequence (DNA): TGTGCCAGTAGTACGCCCACAGGGGTGGCTCAGCCCCAGCATTTT. The chain has TRBV19 and TRBJ1-5; 7 nucleotides line up with TRBD1. Germline-derived CDR1 and CDR2 are LNHDA and SQIVND (reference sequence). The CDR3 has 15 amino acids. V gave up 4 bases and J gave up 6 bases; unmatched junction bases: 9.

In regard to this clone: Other DNA sequences from this sample encode an identical CDR3 as well. V gene TRBV6-5 combines with J gene TRBJ1-1; no reliable D call. This CDR3 has 13 amino acids. Germline V gene lookup returns CDR1 MNHEY and CDR2 SVGAGI. The V and J ends lost 3 bases and 0 bases respectively, with 5 bases between them. The CDR3 bases are TGTGCCAGCAGTTATTCAGTGAACACTGAAGCTTTCTTT. This codes for CASSYSVNTEAFF.

CDR3 region: CASSERQGAYEQYF. The DNA of the CDR3 is TGTGCCAGCAGTGAAAGACAGGGGGCATACGAGCAGTACTTC. V usage is TRBV6-1 and J usage is TRBJ2-7; 10 bases match TRBD1. The CDR3 has 14 residues. Trimming cost V 2 bases and J 4 bases; bases outside gene matches: 2. CDR1 is MNHNS, CDR2 SASEGT, per germline.

This chain links TRBV5-1 with TRBJ1-1; no definite D call. The length of the CDR3 is 14 residues. Per germline, CDR1 SGHRS and CDR2 YFSETQ. V dropped 4 bases and J dropped 7 bases, with 17 bases sitting between them. The CDR3 DNA sequence: TGCGCCAGCAGCCCCCAGGCCCAGGAAGGTGAAGCTTTCTTT. It codes for CASSPQAQEGEAFF. The full variable domain, in which reference TRBV5-1 and TRBJ1-1 provide the parts outside the CDR3, is KAGVTQTPRYLIKTRGQQVTLSCSPISGHRSVSWYQQTPGQGLQFLFEYFSETQRNKGNFPGRFSGRQFSNSRSEMNVSTLELGDSALYLCASSPQAQEGEAFFGQGTRLTVV.

The rearrangement joins TRBV7-2 to TRBJ2-7; D gene uncertain. CDR3 size: 11 residues. V was cut by 2 bases and J by 10 bases, with 9 bases left in between. Germline V gene sequence: CDR1 SGHTA, CDR2 FQGNSA. CDR3: CASSLTFLQYF. CDR3 DNA: TGTGCCAGCAGCTTAACATTCTTACAGTACTTC.